This T cell receptor (beta chain) was obtained from a study of T cell responses to AZD1222 COVID-19 vaccine. TCRdb's table, derived via immunoSEQ multiplex PCR, lists solely in-frame clones and lacks some. Of about 120,000 clones in the sample, 80% to 90% are singletons; the top ten hold more than 7.5%. Worth noting for this clone: Its antigen is as yet unknown.

The CDR3 sequence is 16 residues long. CDR1 MGHRA and CDR2 YSYEKL come from the germline V gene. Trimming left V 4 bases short and J 4 bases short, with 19 bases between. Study-wide points: Regions 160-218 and 743-854 held dominance among vaccine-associated CD4 TCRs, which spanned spike. White British donors predominated, females outnumbered males, and clonal diversity was possibly underestimated. Two AZD1222 doses significantly raised spike-specific TCR breadth and depth over controls. Per reports, nearly half of all spike-specific TCRs target regions that are unmutated in variants.

Sequencing used peripheral blood, obtained on day 0 of AZD1222 vaccination. The receptor's source is an adult in good health. This rearrangement joins TRBV4-1 to TRBJ1-1; weak D call: TRBD1 (5 bases). CDR3 residues: CASSLYYPPGITEAFF. In DNA form, the CDR3 reads TGCGCCAGCAGCCTTTACTATCCGCCAGGGATCACTGAAGCTTTCTTT.